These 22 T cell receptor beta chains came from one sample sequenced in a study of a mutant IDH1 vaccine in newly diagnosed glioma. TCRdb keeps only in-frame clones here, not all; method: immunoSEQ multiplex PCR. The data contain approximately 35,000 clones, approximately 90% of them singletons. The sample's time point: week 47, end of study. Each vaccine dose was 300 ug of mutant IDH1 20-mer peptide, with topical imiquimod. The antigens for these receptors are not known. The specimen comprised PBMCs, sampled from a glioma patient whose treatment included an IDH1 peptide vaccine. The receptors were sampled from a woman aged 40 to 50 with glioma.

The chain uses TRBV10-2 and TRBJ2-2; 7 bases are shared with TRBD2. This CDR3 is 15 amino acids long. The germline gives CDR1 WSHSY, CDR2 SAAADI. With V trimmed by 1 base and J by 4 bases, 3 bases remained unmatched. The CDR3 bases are TGCGCCAGCAGTGAGTTCCGGGGGGTCACCGGGGAGCTGTTTTTT. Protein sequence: CASSEFRGVTGELFF.

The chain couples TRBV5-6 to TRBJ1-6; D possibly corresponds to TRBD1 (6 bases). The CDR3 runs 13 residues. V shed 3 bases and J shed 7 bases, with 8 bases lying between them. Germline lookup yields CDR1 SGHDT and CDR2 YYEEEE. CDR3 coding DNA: TGTGCCAGCAGCTCCACAGGGAATTCACCCCTCCACTTT. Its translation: CASSSTGNSPLHF.

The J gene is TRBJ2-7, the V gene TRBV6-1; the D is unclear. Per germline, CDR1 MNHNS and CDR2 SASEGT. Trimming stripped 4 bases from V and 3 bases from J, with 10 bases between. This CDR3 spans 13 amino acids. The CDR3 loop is CASSGVTNYEQYF. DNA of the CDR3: TGTGCCAGCAGTGGGGTTACGAACTACGAGCAGTACTTC.

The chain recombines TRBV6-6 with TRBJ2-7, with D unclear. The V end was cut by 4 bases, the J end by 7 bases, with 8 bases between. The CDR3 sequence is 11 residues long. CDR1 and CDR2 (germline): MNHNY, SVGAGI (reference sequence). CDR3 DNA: TGTGCCAGCAGTTCCATCATAGAGCAGTACTTC. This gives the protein CASSSIIEQYF.

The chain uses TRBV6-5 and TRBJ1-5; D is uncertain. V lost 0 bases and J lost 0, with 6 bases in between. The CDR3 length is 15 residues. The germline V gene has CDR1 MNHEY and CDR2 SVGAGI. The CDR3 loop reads CASSYSRDSNQPQHF. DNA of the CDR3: TGTGCCAGCAGTTACTCGAGAGATAGCAATCAGCCCCAGCATTTT.

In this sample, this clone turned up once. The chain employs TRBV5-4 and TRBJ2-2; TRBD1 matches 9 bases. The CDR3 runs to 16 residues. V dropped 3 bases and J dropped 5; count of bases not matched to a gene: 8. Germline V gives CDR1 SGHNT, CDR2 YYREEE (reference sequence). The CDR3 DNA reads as TGTGCCAGCAGCTCGACCGGGACAGGGATGACCGGGGAGCTGTTTTTT. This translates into CASSSTGTGMTGELFF.

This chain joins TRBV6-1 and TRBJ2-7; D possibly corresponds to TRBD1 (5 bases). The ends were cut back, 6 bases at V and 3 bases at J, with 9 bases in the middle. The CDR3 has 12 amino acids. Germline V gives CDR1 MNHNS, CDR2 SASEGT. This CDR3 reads CASRITGYEQYF. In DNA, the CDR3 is TGTGCCAGCAGAATAACAGGCTACGAGCAGTACTTC.

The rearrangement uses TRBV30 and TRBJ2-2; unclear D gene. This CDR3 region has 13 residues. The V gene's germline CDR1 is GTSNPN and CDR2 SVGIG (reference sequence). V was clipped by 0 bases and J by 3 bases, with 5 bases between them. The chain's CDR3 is CAWSVTDTGELFF. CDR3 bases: TGTGCCTGGAGTGTTACCGACACCGGGGAGCTGTTTTTT.

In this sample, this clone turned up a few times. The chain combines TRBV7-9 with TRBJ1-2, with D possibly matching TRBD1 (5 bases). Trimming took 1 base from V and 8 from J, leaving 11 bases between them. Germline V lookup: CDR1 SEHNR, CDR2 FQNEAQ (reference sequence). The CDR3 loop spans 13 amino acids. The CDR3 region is CASSLEPGSGYTF. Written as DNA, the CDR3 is TGTGCCAGCAGCTTAGAGCCAGGGAGCGGCTACACCTTC.

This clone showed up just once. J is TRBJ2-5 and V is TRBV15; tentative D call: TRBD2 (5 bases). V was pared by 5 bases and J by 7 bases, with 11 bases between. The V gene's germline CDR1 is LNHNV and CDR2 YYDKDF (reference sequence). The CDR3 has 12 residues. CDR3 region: CATSLTRGTQYF. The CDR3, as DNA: TGTGCCACCAGCTTGACCCGGGGGACCCAGTACTTC. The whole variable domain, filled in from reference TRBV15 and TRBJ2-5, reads DAMVIQNPRYQVTQFGKPVTLSCSQTLNHNVMYWYQQKSSQAPKLLFHYYDKDFNNEADTPDNFQSRRPNTSFCFLDIRSPGLGDTAMYLCATSLTRGTQYFGPGTRLLVL.

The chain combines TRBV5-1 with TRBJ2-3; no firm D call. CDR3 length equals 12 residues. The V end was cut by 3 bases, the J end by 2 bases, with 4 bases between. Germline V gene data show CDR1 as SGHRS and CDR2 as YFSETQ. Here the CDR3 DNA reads TGCGCCAGCAGCTCCCCCACAGATACGCAGTATTTT. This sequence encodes CASSSPTDTQYF.

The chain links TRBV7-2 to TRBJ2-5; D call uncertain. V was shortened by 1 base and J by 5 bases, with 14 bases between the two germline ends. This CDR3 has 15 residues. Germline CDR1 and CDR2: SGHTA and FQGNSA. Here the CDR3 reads CASSLGGGVGETQYF. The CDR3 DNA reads TGTGCCAGCAGCTTAGGGGGTGGCGTAGGGGAGACCCAGTACTTC.

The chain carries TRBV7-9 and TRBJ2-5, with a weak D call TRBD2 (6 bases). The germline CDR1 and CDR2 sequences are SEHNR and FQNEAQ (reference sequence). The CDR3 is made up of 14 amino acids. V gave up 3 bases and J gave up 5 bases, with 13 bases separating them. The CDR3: CASSFSSGGETQYF. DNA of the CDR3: TGTGCCAGCAGCTTTAGTAGCGGAGGGGAGACCCAGTACTTC.

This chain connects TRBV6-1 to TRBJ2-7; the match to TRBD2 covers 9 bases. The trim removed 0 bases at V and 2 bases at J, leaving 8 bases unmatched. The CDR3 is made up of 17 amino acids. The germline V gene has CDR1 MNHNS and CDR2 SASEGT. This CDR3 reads CASSEARTSGLAYEQYF. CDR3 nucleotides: TGTGCCAGCAGTGAAGCGCGTACTAGCGGGTTGGCCTACGAGCAGTACTTC.

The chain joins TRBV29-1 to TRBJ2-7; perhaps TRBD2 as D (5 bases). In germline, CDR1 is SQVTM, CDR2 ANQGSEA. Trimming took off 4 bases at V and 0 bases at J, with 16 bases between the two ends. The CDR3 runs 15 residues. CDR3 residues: CSVAFSTKNSYEQYF. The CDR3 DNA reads TGCAGCGTTGCCTTCTCGACTAAAAACTCCTACGAGCAGTACTTC.

Written as DNA, the CDR3 is TGTGCCAGCAGCGGGGACAGTAATGCCTACGAGCAGTACTTC. This translates into CASSGDSNAYEQYF. V usage is TRBV7-9 and J usage is TRBJ2-7, with 7 bases fitting TRBD1. CDR3 length equals 14 residues. Per germline, CDR1 SEHNR and CDR2 FQNEAQ (reference sequence). J gave up 2 bases and V 5 bases, and 6 bases lay outside the gene matches. Together with reference TRBV7-9 and TRBJ2-7, the CDR3 gives the full variable domain: DTGVSQNPRHKITKRGQNVTFRCDPISEHNRLYWYRQTLGQGPEFLTYFQNEAQLEKSRLLSDRFSAERPKGSFSTLEIQRTEQGDSAMYLCASSGDSNAYEQYFGPGTRLTVT.

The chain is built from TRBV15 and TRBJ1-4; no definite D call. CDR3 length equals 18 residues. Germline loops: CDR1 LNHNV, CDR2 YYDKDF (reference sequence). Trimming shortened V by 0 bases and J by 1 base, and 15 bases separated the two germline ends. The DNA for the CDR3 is TGTGCCACCAGCAGAGATCTTGCGGGTCGTGGAACTAATGAAAAACTGTTTTTT. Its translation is CATSRDLAGRGTNEKLFF.

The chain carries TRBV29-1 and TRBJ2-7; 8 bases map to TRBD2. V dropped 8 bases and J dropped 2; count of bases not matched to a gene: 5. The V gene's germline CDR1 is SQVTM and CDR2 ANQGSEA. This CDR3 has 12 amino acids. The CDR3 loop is CSILAGPYEQYF. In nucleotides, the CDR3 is TGCAGCATTCTAGCGGGCCCCTACGAGCAGTACTTC.

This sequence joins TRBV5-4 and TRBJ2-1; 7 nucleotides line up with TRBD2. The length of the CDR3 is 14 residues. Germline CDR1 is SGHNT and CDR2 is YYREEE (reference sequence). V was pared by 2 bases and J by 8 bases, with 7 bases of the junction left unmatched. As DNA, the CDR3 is TGTGCCAGCAGCTTCAGGACTAGGCAAGATGAGCAGTTCTTC. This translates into CASSFRTRQDEQFF.

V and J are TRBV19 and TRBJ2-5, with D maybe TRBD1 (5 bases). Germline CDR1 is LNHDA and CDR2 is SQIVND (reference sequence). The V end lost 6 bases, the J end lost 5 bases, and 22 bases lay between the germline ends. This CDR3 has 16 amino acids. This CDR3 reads CASSPDRGHPGETQYF. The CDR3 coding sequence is TGTGCCAGTAGCCCGGATAGGGGCCATCCCGGGGAGACCCAGTACTTC.

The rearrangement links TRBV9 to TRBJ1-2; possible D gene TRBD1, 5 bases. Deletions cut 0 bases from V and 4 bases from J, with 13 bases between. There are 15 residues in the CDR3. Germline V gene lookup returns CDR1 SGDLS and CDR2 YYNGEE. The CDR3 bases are TGTGCCAGCAGCGTAGGAGGGCTGACAGCCTATGGCTACACCTTC. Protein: CASSVGGLTAYGYTF.

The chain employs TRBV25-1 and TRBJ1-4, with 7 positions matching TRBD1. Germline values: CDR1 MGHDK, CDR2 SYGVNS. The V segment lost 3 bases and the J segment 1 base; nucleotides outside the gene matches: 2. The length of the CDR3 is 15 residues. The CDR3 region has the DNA TGTGCCAGCAGTGACCCAGGGGGAACTAATGAAAAACTGTTTTTT. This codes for CASSDPGGTNEKLFF.